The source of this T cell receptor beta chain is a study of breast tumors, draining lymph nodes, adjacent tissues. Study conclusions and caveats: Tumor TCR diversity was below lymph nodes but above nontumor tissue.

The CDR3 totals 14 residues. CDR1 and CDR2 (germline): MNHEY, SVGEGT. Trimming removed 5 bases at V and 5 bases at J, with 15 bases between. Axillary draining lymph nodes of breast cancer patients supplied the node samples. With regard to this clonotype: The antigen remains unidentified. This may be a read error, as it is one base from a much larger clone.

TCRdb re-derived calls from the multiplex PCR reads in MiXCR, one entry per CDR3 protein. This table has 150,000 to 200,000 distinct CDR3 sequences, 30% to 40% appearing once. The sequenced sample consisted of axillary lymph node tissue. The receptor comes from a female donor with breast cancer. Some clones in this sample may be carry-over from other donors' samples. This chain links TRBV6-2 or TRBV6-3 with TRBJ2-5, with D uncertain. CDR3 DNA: TGTGCCAGCAGTCACACGTCTTTCCGGGAGACCCAGTACTTC. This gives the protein CASSHTSFRETQYF.